The rows below give T cell receptor beta chains drawn from one sample of a study of shared clonotypes between healthy human individuals. Repertoires were generated with immunoSEQ multiplex PCR, while TCRdb's copy carries only in-frame clones and drops some. This sample yields fewer than 500,000 clones, of which 60% to 80% are seen a single time; roughly an eighth belongs to the top ten. Sequenced: PBMCs. The source of these receptors is a woman in her thirties or forties in good health. Some clones in this sample may be carry-over from other donors' samples. Each CDR3 is given with its conserved first and last residue. D genes are given only for firm matches. Some rows mark clone size as missing; the rest say once, few, many or name a class of expanded clone.

D,J,size,V,DNA,CDR3
TRBD1,TRBJ1-2,.,TRBV30,TGTGCCTGGAGCACAGGGGGCCATGGCTACACCTTC,CAWSTGGHGYTF
.,TRBJ1-4,.,TRBV30,TGTGCCTGGAGTGCCATTCCACAGGGATCTAATGAAAAACTGTTTTTT,CAWSAIPQGSNEKLFF
TRBD2,TRBJ2-1,.,TRBV27,TGTGCCAGCAGTTTGGATAGCGGGAGGGTGTCCTACAATGAGCAGTTCTTC,CASSLDSGRVSYNEQFF
.,TRBJ1-5,.,TRBV7-9,TGTGCCAGCAGCTTGGACTCCGGTAGGGGGTACAATCAGCCCCAGCATTTT,CASSLDSGRGYNQPQHF
.,TRBJ1-3,.,TRBV28,TGTGCCAGCAGTTTACCGGCAGTCTCTGGAAACACCATATATTTT,CASSLPAVSGNTIYF
TRBD2,TRBJ2-1,.,TRBV25-1,TGTGCCAGCAGTGGGCGAAGGGCGGGAGGGATGTTGGTTGAGCAGTTCTTC,CASSGRRAGGMLVEQFF
TRBD2,TRBJ2-1,.,TRBV5-4,TGTGCCAGCAGCTTGGACGGGACTAGCGGTTACAATGAGCAGTTCTTC,CASSLDGTSGYNEQFF
.,TRBJ2-3,.,TRBV4-3,TGCGCCAGCAGCCAACAACCCCCGGCCGCGGGGGCCACAGATACGCAGTATTTT,CASSQQPPAAGATDTQYF
TRBD2,TRBJ2-7,.,TRBV28,TGTGCCAGCAGACGACTAGCGGGGGGGAGGGGAACGTACGAGCAGTACTTC,CASRRLAGGRGTYEQYF
.,TRBJ2-3,.,TRBV11-3,TGTGCCAGCAGCTTAGGCACAGGGAGTGCAGATACGCAGTATTTT,CASSLGTGSADTQYF
TRBD2,TRBJ2-2,.,TRBV7-8,TGTGCCAGCAGCTTAGTCTTAGCGGGAGGGCCCGGGGAGCTGTTTTTT,CASSLVLAGGPGELFF
.,TRBJ1-4,.,TRBV7-9,TGTGCCACCAGCCCCCAAGGGGCTAATGAAAAACTGTTTTTT,CATSPQGANEKLFF
.,TRBJ2-1,once,TRBV7-2,TGTGCCAGCGGGAGGAGCTCCCAATACAATGAGCAGTTCTTC,CASGRSSQYNEQFF
.,TRBJ1-3,.,TRBV19,TGTGCCACCTCTAAAGGGGGTTTTCTTTCTGGAAACACCATATATTTT,CATSKGGFLSGNTIYF
.,TRBJ2-1,.,TRBV14,TGTGCCAGCAGCCTTCGACGCCCGGCACTTGCTAGTGATGAGCAGTTCTTC,CASSLRRPALASDEQFF
TRBD2,TRBJ2-3,.,TRBV5-1,TGCGCCAGCAGCACCGGGGCTAGCGGGAGGGCCGATACGCAGTATTTT,CASSTGASGRADTQYF
.,TRBJ1-2,.,TRBV2,TGTGCCAGCAGTGAAGCGCGGGCCGCGTATGGCTACACCTTC,CASSEARAAYGYTF
TRBD2,TRBJ2-7,.,TRBV7-2,TGTGCCAGCACCCATAGCGGGAGGGTCTCCTACGAGCAGTACTTC,CASTHSGRVSYEQYF
.,TRBJ1-3,.,TRBV7-2,TGTGCCAGCAGCTCCAGGGCCAGCTCTGGAAACACCATATATTTT,CASSSRASSGNTIYF
.,TRBJ2-3,once,TRBV20-1,TGCAGTGCTCCGACGGCAGATACGCAGTATTTT,CSAPTADTQYF
TRBD1,TRBJ1-2,.,TRBV28,TGTGCCAGCAGGCCGGGACAGGGGGCGCTCATCTATGGCTACACCTTC,CASRPGQGALIYGYTF
.,TRBJ2-7,.,TRBV7-9,TGTGCCAGCAGCCCCGATGAGGGTGGCAGCTCCTACGAGCAGTACTTC,CASSPDEGGSSYEQYF
.,TRBJ2-5,few,TRBV7-7,TGTGCCAGCAGCTTAGGACTAGGTGGGATCCAAGAGACCCAGTACTTC,CASSLGLGGIQETQYF
.,TRBJ1-2,few,TRBV27,TGTGCCAGCAGTTTGGGGGGATGGGGTGGCTACACCTTC,CASSLGGWGGYTF
.,TRBJ1-5,.,TRBV28,TGTGCCAGCAGTTTGTTTGGGGCTGTCGGGAATCAGCCCCAGCATTTT,CASSLFGAVGNQPQHF
.,TRBJ2-2,.,TRBV20-1,TGCAGTGCTAGCGGCACCGGGGAGCTGTTTTTT,CSASGTGELFF
.,TRBJ2-4,.,TRBV7-9,TGTGCCAGCAGCCAAAGGACACTTCGGGATATTCAGTACTTC,CASSQRTLRDIQYF
.,TRBJ2-7,.,TRBV5-4,TGTGCCAGCAGCTTGGACCCTTCCTCCTACGAGCAGTACTTC,CASSLDPSSYEQYF
TRBD1,TRBJ2-5,.,TRBV18,TGTGCCAGCTCAAAGGGACAGGCAATACAAGAGACCCAGTACTTC,CASSKGQAIQETQYF
.,TRBJ2-7,.,TRBV5-4,TGTGCCAGCAGGGACTATAACTCCTACGAGCAGTACTTC,CASRDYNSYEQYF
.,TRBJ2-2,.,TRBV5-4,TGTGCCAGCAGGCAGGACACCGGGGAGCTGTTTTTT,CASRQDTGELFF
.,TRBJ2-2,once,TRBV6-4,TGTGCCAGCAGTCATTTAGCGTTTGGCGGGGAGCTGTTTTTT,CASSHLAFGGELFF
.,TRBJ1-5,.,TRBV6-5,TGTGCCAGCAGTAGGTCGGGCGGGAGGGATCAGCCCCAGCATTTT,CASSRSGGRDQPQHF
.,TRBJ2-1,.,TRBV4-3,TGCGCCAGCAGCCAAGTGGAATGGGGGAATGAGCAGTTCTTC,CASSQVEWGNEQFF
.,TRBJ1-6,few,TRBV28,TGTGCCAGCAGTCCGGGCCTAGCTGGTTCACCCCTCCACTTT,CASSPGLAGSPLHF
TRBD2,TRBJ2-1,.,TRBV10-3,TGTGCCATCAGTGAGTCTCTAGCGGGAGGCTACAATGAGCAGTTCTTC,CAISESLAGGYNEQFF
.,TRBJ2-3,.,TRBV5-6,TGTGCCAGCAGCTGGGCGGGCAGGGGAACAGATACGCAGTATTTT,CASSWAGRGTDTQYF
TRBD1,TRBJ1-1,few,TRBV18,TGTGCCAGCTCACCACGGGACAGGGGGGGAGTTAGTGAAGCTTTCTTT,CASSPRDRGGVSEAFF
.,TRBJ2-7,.,TRBV29-1,TGCAGCGCCTCAACCTGGGGGACGAACTACGAGCAGTACTTC,CSASTWGTNYEQYF
.,TRBJ1-2,once,TRBV12-5,TGTGCTAGTGGTCCGCAGAGCGACTATGGCTACACCTTC,CASGPQSDYGYTF
.,TRBJ2-1,.,TRBV29-1,TGCAGCGTTGCCAGGGCTGGCAATGAGCAGTTCTTC,CSVARAGNEQFF
TRBD1,TRBJ1-4,.,TRBV5-1,TGCGCCAGCAGCTCTGAAGGGACAGGGGGAGAAAAACTGTTTTTT,CASSSEGTGGEKLFF
TRBD1,TRBJ2-7,.,TRBV29-1,TGCAGCGCCGGGACAGGAGAGCCCTACGAGCAGTACTTC,CSAGTGEPYEQYF